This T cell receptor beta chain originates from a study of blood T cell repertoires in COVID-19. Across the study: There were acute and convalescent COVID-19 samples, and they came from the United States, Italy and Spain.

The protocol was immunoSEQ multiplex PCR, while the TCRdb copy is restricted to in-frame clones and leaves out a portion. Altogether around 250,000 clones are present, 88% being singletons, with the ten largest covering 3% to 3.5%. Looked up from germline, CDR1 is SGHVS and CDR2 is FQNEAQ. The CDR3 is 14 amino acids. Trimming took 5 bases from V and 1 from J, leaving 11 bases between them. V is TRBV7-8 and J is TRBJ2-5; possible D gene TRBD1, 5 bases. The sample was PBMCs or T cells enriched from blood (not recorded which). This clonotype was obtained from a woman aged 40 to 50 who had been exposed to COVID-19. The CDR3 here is CASSPRQPQETQYF. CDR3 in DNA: TGTGCCAGCAGCCCGAGACAGCCCCAAGAGACCCAGTACTTC. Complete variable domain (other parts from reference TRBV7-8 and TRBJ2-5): GAGVSQSPRYKVAKRGQDVALRCDPISGHVSLFWYQQALGQGPEFLTYFQNEAQLDKSGLPSDRFFAERPEGSVSTLKIQRTQQEDSAVYLCASSPRQPQETQYFGPGTRLLVL.